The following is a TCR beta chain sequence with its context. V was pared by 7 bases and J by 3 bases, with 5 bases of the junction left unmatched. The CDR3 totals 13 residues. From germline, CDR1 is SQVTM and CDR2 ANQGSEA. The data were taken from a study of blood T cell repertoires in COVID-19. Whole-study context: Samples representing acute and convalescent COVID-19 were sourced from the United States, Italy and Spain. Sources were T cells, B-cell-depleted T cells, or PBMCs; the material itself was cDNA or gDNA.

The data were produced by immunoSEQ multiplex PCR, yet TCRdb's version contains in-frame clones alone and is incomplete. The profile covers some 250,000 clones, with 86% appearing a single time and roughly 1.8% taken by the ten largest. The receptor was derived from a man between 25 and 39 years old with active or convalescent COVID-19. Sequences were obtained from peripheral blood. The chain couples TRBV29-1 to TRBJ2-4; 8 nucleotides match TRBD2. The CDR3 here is CSAVTSGKNIQYF. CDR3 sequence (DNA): TGCAGCGCCGTCACTAGCGGCAAAAACATTCAGTACTTC.